Detailed here is one T cell receptor beta chain. Its specificity is not known. PCR primers comprised 60 Vbeta and 13 Jbeta primers. Repertoires were generated with immunoSEQ multiplex PCR, while TCRdb's copy carries only in-frame clones and drops some. Of fewer than 110,000 clones in the sample, roughly 87% were seen once. The data were obtained in a study of cytomegalovirus exposure and HLA in healthy donors. General observations from the study: In a later analysis, most CMV-associated TCR beta chains appeared HLA-restricted. An analysis was carried out at a later point. It showed that HLA-associated TCR beta chains were more clonally expanded than equally common non-associated chains.

There are 14 residues in the CDR3. Germline lookup yields CDR1 KGHSH and CDR2 LQKENI. The chain combines TRBV18 with TRBJ2-5; possibly TRBD1 for D (6 bases). The assigned J gene may be wrong: the sequence end matches TRBJ2-7 better. The clonotype comes from a man in his thirties or forties in good health and CMV-seropositive. Specimen: PBMCs. The CDR3 DNA reads TGTGCCAGCTCACCCACAGGGCTGCGAAACGAGCAGTACTTC. Its translation: CASSPTGLRNEQYF.